This entry features one TCR beta chain sequence. The sample comes from a study of blood T cell repertoires in COVID-19. The data were produced by immunoSEQ multiplex PCR, yet TCRdb's version contains in-frame clones alone and is incomplete. The sample includes around 250,000 clones, less than 90% of them seen just once. This CDR3 comprises 14 residues. The V gene end was trimmed by 5 bases and the J gene end by 7 bases; junction bases not matched to a gene: 4. CDR1 is LGHDT and CDR2 is YNNKEL in the germline V gene (reference sequence). Sequencing used peripheral blood. This TCR was recovered from a woman in her forties who had recovered from COVID-19. J is TRBJ2-2 and V is TRBV3-1 (or the pseudogene TRBV3-2), with 10 bases fitting TRBD1. The CDR3 region is CASSGQGVYGELFF. The DNA for the CDR3 is TGTGCCAGCAGCGGACAGGGGGTTTACGGGGAGCTGTTTTTT.